The 4 T cell receptor beta chains presented below share a single source sample, sequenced in a study of T cell responses to AZD1222 COVID-19 vaccine. TCRdb's table, derived via immunoSEQ multiplex PCR, lists solely in-frame clones and lacks some. The sample shows some 54,000 clones, about 85% of them seen only once. The source material was peripheral blood, sampled on day 0 of AZD1222 vaccination. The receptors were sampled from an adult in good health.

This chain uses TRBV13 with TRBJ2-1; maybe TRBD2 (6 bases). CDR1 PRHDT and CDR2 FYEKMQ come from the germline V gene (reference sequence). This CDR3 spans 23 amino acids. Trimming took 5 bases from V and 0 from J, leaving 35 bases between them. The CDR3: CASSAGTQVRMFQARSSYNEQFF. The CDR3 DNA is TGTGCCAGCAGCGCCGGGACTCAGGTCAGGATGTTCCAGGCCCGGAGCTCCTACAATGAGCAGTTCTTC.

V and J are TRBV4-2 and TRBJ1-1; D not resolved. Germline assignment: CDR1 LGHNA and CDR2 YNFKEQ. V was shortened by 0 bases and J by 8 bases, with 10 bases between the two germline ends. The CDR3 contains 13 residues. This CDR3 reads CASSQDRAVEAFF. In nucleotides, the CDR3 is TGTGCCAGCAGCCAAGATCGGGCGGTAGAAGCTTTCTTT.

The gene calls are TRBV7-2 and TRBJ1-1; possibly TRBD1 for D (5 bases). Germline CDR1 reads SGHTA; CDR2 reads FQGNSA. This CDR3 contains 13 residues. V lost 0 bases and J 10 bases, leaving 12 bases between the germline ends. CDR3 coding DNA: TGTGCCAGCAGCTTAGCATCGTTTAGGGGAGCTTTCTTT. It is translated as CASSLASFRGAFF. The variable domain in full, completed from reference TRBV7-2 and TRBJ1-1, reads GAGVSQSPSNKVTEKGKDVELRCDPISGHTALYWYRQSLGQGLEFLIYFQGNSAPDKSGLPSDRFSAERTGGSVSTLTIQRTQQEDSAVYLCASSLASFRGAFFGQGTRLTVV.

This chain connects TRBV28 to TRBJ1-3; no definite D call. Trimming cost V 6 bases and J 5 bases, with 17 bases left between them. The V gene's germline CDR1 is MDHEN and CDR2 SYDVKM. The CDR3 is 15 amino acids. The CDR3 here is CASSPGPILRNTIYF. The CDR3 DNA is TGTGCCAGCAGCCCAGGACCGATTCTTCGAAACACCATATATTTT.